These T cell receptor beta chains were read from a single sample in a study of blood T cell repertoires in COVID-19. The table came from immunoSEQ multiplex PCR; TCRdb's copy has only in-frame clones and leaves some out. The table includes some 250,000 clones, about 88% detected once. Input material: peripheral blood. The receptors stem from a woman aged 40 to 55 who had recovered from COVID-19. Each CDR3 is given with its conserved first and last residue. D genes are given only for firm matches. Clone size appears in some rows only: once, few, many, or a class for an expanded clone.

CDR3aa: CATRGTANYGYTF
CDR3nt: TGTGCCACGCGTGGGACAGCTAACTATGGCTACACCTTC
j_gene: TRBJ1-2
d_gene: TRBD1
v_gene: TRBV28
abundance: -

CDR3aa: CASSLWAGGVNTGELFF
CDR3nt: TGTGCCAGCAGTTTATGGGCAGGGGGTGTGAACACCGGGGAGCTGTTTTTT
j_gene: TRBJ2-2
d_gene: TRBD1
v_gene: TRBV27
abundance: once

CDR3aa: CASSQRGGSYNSPLHF
CDR3nt: TGCGCCAGCAGCCAACGGGGGGGTTCCTATAATTCACCCCTCCACTTT
j_gene: TRBJ1-6
d_gene: -
v_gene: TRBV4-3
abundance: -

CDR3aa: CASNPTSGSYEQYF
CDR3nt: TGTGCCAGCAACCCGACTAGCGGGAGCTACGAGCAGTACTTC
j_gene: TRBJ2-7
d_gene: TRBD2
v_gene: TRBV6-5
abundance: -

CDR3aa: CAISESGGSSNQPQHF
CDR3nt: TGTGCCATCAGTGAGTCAGGGGGCAGTAGCAATCAGCCCCAGCATTTT
j_gene: TRBJ1-5
d_gene: TRBD1
v_gene: TRBV10-3
abundance: -

CDR3aa: CAIGGTGANGPQHF
CDR3nt: TGTGCCATCGGAGGGACAGGGGCCAATGGGCCCCAGCATTTT
j_gene: TRBJ1-5
d_gene: TRBD1
v_gene: TRBV10-3
abundance: -

CDR3aa: CASSNHGRGGTEAFF
CDR3nt: TGTGCCAGCAGTAACCACGGACGGGGGGGCACTGAAGCTTTCTTT
j_gene: TRBJ1-1
d_gene: -
v_gene: TRBV6-2/TRBV6-3
abundance: -

CDR3aa: CASYPGLGTGGNYGYTF
CDR3nt: TGTGCCAGCTACCCGGGGTTGGGGACAGGGGGTAACTATGGCTACACCTTC
j_gene: TRBJ1-2
d_gene: TRBD1
v_gene: TRBV2
abundance: once

CDR3aa: CASSQDAPREQFF
CDR3nt: TGCGCCAGCAGCCAAGATGCCCCGCGAGAGCAGTTCTTC
j_gene: TRBJ2-1
d_gene: -
v_gene: TRBV4-1
abundance: -

CDR3aa: CASSPGLAGADTQYF
CDR3nt: TGTGCCAGCAGCCCCGGACTAGCGGGAGCAGATACGCAGTATTTT
j_gene: TRBJ2-3
d_gene: TRBD2
v_gene: TRBV7-2
abundance: -

CDR3aa: CASSIRTSVTYTDTQYF
CDR3nt: TGTGCCAGCAGCATAAGGACTAGCGTAACATACACAGATACGCAGTATTTT
j_gene: TRBJ2-3
d_gene: TRBD2
v_gene: TRBV7-2
abundance: -

CDR3aa: CASSRREGYEQFF
CDR3nt: TGTGCCAGCAGCCGGCGGGAGGGCTATGAGCAGTTCTTC
j_gene: TRBJ2-1
d_gene: TRBD2
v_gene: TRBV11-3
abundance: -

CDR3aa: CASSYRGQVDTYEQYF
CDR3nt: TGTGCCAGCAGTTACAGGGGCCAGGTCGACACCTACGAGCAGTACTTC
j_gene: TRBJ2-7
d_gene: -
v_gene: TRBV6-5
abundance: -

CDR3aa: CASRLLAGTDTQYF
CDR3nt: TGTGCCAGCAGGTTACTAGCCGGCACAGATACGCAGTATTTT
j_gene: TRBJ2-3
d_gene: -
v_gene: TRBV27
abundance: -

CDR3aa: CASSRQGGHNEQFF
CDR3nt: TGTGCCAGCAGTCGACAGGGCGGGCACAATGAGCAGTTCTTC
j_gene: TRBJ2-1
d_gene: TRBD1
v_gene: TRBV6-5
abundance: -

CDR3aa: CAWRTAGNTDTQYF
CDR3nt: TGTGCCTGGAGGACGGCGGGCAACACAGATACGCAGTATTTT
j_gene: TRBJ2-3
d_gene: -
v_gene: TRBV30
abundance: -

CDR3aa: CASSSGHRANYGYTF
CDR3nt: TGTGCCAGCTCATCCGGACACCGAGCTAACTATGGCTACACCTTC
j_gene: TRBJ1-2
d_gene: -
v_gene: TRBV18
abundance: -

CDR3aa: CASSALRSTDTQYF
CDR3nt: TGTGCCAGCAGCGCACTCCGTAGCACAGATACGCAGTATTTT
j_gene: TRBJ2-3
d_gene: -
v_gene: TRBV7-9
abundance: once

CDR3aa: CASTPGTGYEQYF
CDR3nt: TGTGCCAGCACCCCCGGGACAGGGTACGAGCAGTACTTC
j_gene: TRBJ2-7
d_gene: TRBD1
v_gene: TRBV6-5
abundance: -

CDR3aa: CAWSPGGGAGNTIYF
CDR3nt: TGTGCCTGGAGTCCCGGGGGGGGAGCTGGAAACACCATATATTTT
j_gene: TRBJ1-3
d_gene: -
v_gene: TRBV30
abundance: -

CDR3aa: CASSLFGRGLGGTEAFF
CDR3nt: TGTGCCAGCAGTTTATTCGGCAGGGGGCTGGGGGGCACTGAAGCTTTCTTT
j_gene: TRBJ1-1
d_gene: TRBD1
v_gene: TRBV27
abundance: -

CDR3aa: CASSVQGTNTEAFF
CDR3nt: TGTGCCAGCAGCGTACAGGGGACGAACACTGAAGCTTTCTTT
j_gene: TRBJ1-1
d_gene: TRBD1
v_gene: TRBV7-2
abundance: -

CDR3aa: CACRRSGTGGWETQYF
CDR3nt: TGTGCCTGCAGACGATCCGGGACAGGGGGGTGGGAGACCCAGTACTTC
j_gene: TRBJ2-5
d_gene: TRBD1
v_gene: TRBV7-9
abundance: once

CDR3aa: CASSLAGGNTEAFF
CDR3nt: TGCGCCAGCAGCTTGGCCGGGGGAAACACTGAAGCTTTCTTT
j_gene: TRBJ1-1
d_gene: -
v_gene: TRBV5-1
abundance: -

CDR3aa: CASSFGATVAEAFF
CDR3nt: TGTGCCAGCAGCTTTGGGGCGACGGTGGCTGAAGCTTTCTTT
j_gene: TRBJ1-1
d_gene: -
v_gene: TRBV11-2
abundance: -

CDR3aa: CSGVPGYTF
CDR3nt: TGCAGTGGCGTGCCTGGCTACACCTTC
j_gene: TRBJ1-2
d_gene: -
v_gene: TRBV20-1
abundance: -

CDR3aa: CASSPGGLNTEAFF
CDR3nt: TGTGCCAGCAGCCCCGGGGGTCTGAACACTGAAGCTTTCTTT
j_gene: TRBJ1-1
d_gene: -
v_gene: TRBV7-9
abundance: -

CDR3aa: CASSSGIQGKDLTDTQYF
CDR3nt: TGCGCCAGCAGCTCCGGCATACAGGGGAAAGATCTCACAGATACGCAGTATTTT
j_gene: TRBJ2-3
d_gene: TRBD1
v_gene: TRBV5-1
abundance: -

CDR3aa: CASSLGTSIGELFF
CDR3nt: TGTGCCAGCAGCTTAGGGACTAGCATTGGGGAGCTGTTTTTT
j_gene: TRBJ2-2
d_gene: TRBD2
v_gene: TRBV11-3
abundance: -